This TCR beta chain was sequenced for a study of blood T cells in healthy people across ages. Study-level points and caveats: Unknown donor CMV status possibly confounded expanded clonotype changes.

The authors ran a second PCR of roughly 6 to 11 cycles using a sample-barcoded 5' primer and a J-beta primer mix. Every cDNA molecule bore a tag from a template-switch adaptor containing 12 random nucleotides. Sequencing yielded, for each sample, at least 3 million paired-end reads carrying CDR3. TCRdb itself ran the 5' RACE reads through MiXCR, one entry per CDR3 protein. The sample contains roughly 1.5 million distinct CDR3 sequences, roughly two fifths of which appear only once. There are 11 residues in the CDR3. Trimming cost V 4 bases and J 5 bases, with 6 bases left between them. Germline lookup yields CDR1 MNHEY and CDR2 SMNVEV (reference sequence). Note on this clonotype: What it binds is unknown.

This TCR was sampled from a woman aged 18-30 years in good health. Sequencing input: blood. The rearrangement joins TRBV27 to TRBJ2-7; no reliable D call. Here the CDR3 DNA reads TGTGCCAGCAGTTACGTCGACGAGCAGTACTTC. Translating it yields CASSYVDEQYF.